Listed here are 14 T cell receptor beta chains from one sample, sequenced in a study of naive and memory T cell subsets. Antigens for these TCRs are unknown. Both TRBC1 and TRBC2 were covered by a beta constant-region primer of two equimolar oligonucleotides. The ligated cDNA underwent four PCR rounds using SP2 and nested alpha and beta constant-region primers. Each CDR3 protein is one row after TCRdb ran MiXCR on the UMI-ligation and nested PCR reads. The sample consists of around 160,000 distinct CDR3 sequences, over 20% of them appearing once. Study-wide results and caveats: Naive repertoires, especially CD8, held a few larger clonotypes, possibly memory cells re-expressing CD45RA.

Input material: naive CD4+ T cells from blood. The receptors shown here come from a human donor in good health.

V and J are TRBV28 and TRBJ2-1; possibly TRBD2 for D (5 bases). Germline lookup yields CDR1 MDHEN and CDR2 SYDVKM. CDR3 length: 12 amino acids. With 5 bases removed from V and 10 bases from J, the gap between germline ends came to 12 bases. This CDR3 is CASSLLGWEQFF. CDR3 in DNA: TGTGCCAGCAGTCTACTAGGGTGGGAGCAGTTCTTC.

This clonotype was found a few times. V gene TRBV6-5 combines with J gene TRBJ2-7; the D gene is possibly TRBD1 (6 bases). The V end lost 5 bases, the J end lost 2 bases, and 13 bases lay between the germline ends. The CDR3 consists of 14 residues. Germline CDR1 is MNHEY and CDR2 is SVGAGI. In DNA, the CDR3 is TGTGCCAGCAGTACACAGGGTTTTACCTACGAGCAGTACTTC. Protein: CASSTQGFTYEQYF.

The CDR3 reads CASSLRSFYSNQPQHF. CDR3 sequence (DNA): TGTGCCAGCAGTTTAAGGAGTTTTTATAGCAATCAGCCCCAGCATTTT. The V call is TRBV12-3 or TRBV12-4, the J call TRBJ1-5, with no clear D. Trimming stripped 2 bases from V and 0 bases from J, with 11 bases between. This CDR3 is built from 16 residues.

This clonotype has only a few counts. The chain joins TRBV6-5 to TRBJ1-3; D ambiguous. The CDR3 has 15 residues. Germline loops: CDR1 MNHEY, CDR2 SVGAGI. Trimming took 6 bases from V and 2 from J, leaving 14 bases between them. The CDR3, as DNA: TGTGCCAGCAGCAACGGTGGAATTACTGGAAACACCATATATTTT. The encoded protein is CASSNGGITGNTIYF.

This clonotype occurred a few times. The chain couples TRBV19 to TRBJ2-3; TRBD1 agrees at 10 bases. The V gene end was trimmed by 6 bases and the J gene end by 12 bases; junction bases not matched to a gene: 12. The germline CDR1 and CDR2 sequences are LNHDA and SQIVND (reference sequence). This CDR3 has 14 residues. For the CDR3, the DNA is TGTGCCAGTAGCTTGGGACAGGGGTTGGGACAACAGTATTTT. It specifies CASSLGQGLGQQYF.

The V call is TRBV27, the J call TRBJ2-7, with TRBD2 matching 10 bases. Looked up from germline, CDR1 is MNHEY and CDR2 is SMNVEV (reference sequence). Losses at the gene ends were 5 bases for V and 3 bases for J; bases not matched to a gene: 7. The CDR3 is 15 amino acids. CDR3 protein: CASSQLAGSGYEQYF. For the CDR3, the DNA is TGTGCCAGCAGTCAACTAGCGGGATCGGGCTACGAGCAGTACTTC.

The chain recombines TRBV19 with TRBJ1-6; the D is unclear. V was trimmed by 9 bases and J by 5 bases, leaving 14 bases between them. The CDR3 has 14 residues. Germline loops: CDR1 LNHDA, CDR2 SQIVND (reference sequence). CDR3 bases: TGTGCCAGCATCTACAGCAACCATAATTCACCCCTCCACTTT. It translates to CASIYSNHNSPLHF.

Details on this clonotype: A read error is possible here, since a much larger clone lies one base away. The chain is built from TRBV6-2 or TRBV6-3 and TRBJ2-7; D unresolved. The length of the CDR3 is 12 residues. Germline V CDR1 and CDR2: MNHEY, SVGEGT. The CDR3 nucleotides read TGTGCCAGCAGTTACTCCTTCTACGAGCAGCACTTC. It specifies CASSYSFYEQHF.

This chain connects TRBV20-1 to TRBJ1-2, with D unresolved. The CDR3 is 14 residues long. Germline loops: CDR1 DFQATT, CDR2 SNEGSKA (reference sequence). Trimming pared 5 bases from V and 4 bases from J, leaving 17 bases between. The CDR3 region is CSAPPTRPPYGYTF. The CDR3 DNA reads as TGCAGTGCTCCACCGACTCGTCCCCCCTATGGCTACACCTTC.

This clonotype was detected many times. This chain uses TRBV30 with TRBJ2-7; possible D gene TRBD2, 6 bases. The CDR3 length is 14 residues. Germline V gene lookup returns CDR1 GTSNPN and CDR2 SVGIG (reference sequence). V was shortened by 0 bases and J by 0 bases, with 9 bases between the two germline ends. CDR3 sequence (DNA): TGTGCCTGGAGTGTAGTCGGGGGCTCCTACGAGCAGTACTTC. Amino acid sequence: CAWSVVGGSYEQYF.

This clonotype was seen a handful of times. The chain uses TRBV12-3 or TRBV12-4 and TRBJ1-5, with D possibly matching TRBD1 (5 bases). The CDR3 is 13 residues long. V shed 6 bases and J shed 3 bases, with 9 bases lying between them. The CDR3 reads CASRGQNNQPQHF. The CDR3 nucleotides read TGTGCCAGCAGGGGGCAGAACAATCAGCCCCAGCATTTT.

This clonotype was detected once. The V and J genes are TRBV29-1 and TRBJ2-2; 11 bases agree with TRBD2. With 4 bases clipped from V and 0 bases from J, the junction kept 1 base outside the gene matches. The CDR3 consists of 15 residues. The germline V gene has CDR1 SQVTM and CDR2 ANQGSEA. The CDR3 nucleotides are TGCAGCGTTGTGACTAGCGGGGCGAACACCGGGGAGCTGTTTTTT. Encoded protein: CSVVTSGANTGELFF.

The V gene is TRBV2, the J gene TRBJ1-6, with a tentative D call TRBD1 (5 bases). The germline V gene encodes CDR1 SNHLY and CDR2 FYNNEI. CDR3 length equals 14 residues. V dropped 1 base and J dropped 10 bases, with 11 bases sitting between them. The CDR3 sequence: CASSEERQPSPLHF. DNA for the CDR3: TGTGCCAGCAGTGAAGAGAGACAGCCCTCACCCCTCCACTTT. The full variable domain, rest sourced from reference TRBV2 and TRBJ1-6, is EPEVTQTPSHQVTQMGQEVILRCVPISNHLYFYWYRQILGQKVEFLVSFYNNEISEKSEIFDDQFSVERPDGSNFTLKIRSTKLEDSAMYFCASSEERQPSPLHFGNGTRLTVT.

The genes are TRBV6-6 and TRBJ1-2; no reliable D call. V was shortened by 2 bases and J by 4 bases, with 5 bases between the two germline ends. The V gene's germline CDR1 is MNHNY and CDR2 SVGAGI (reference sequence). CDR3 size: 12 residues. The CDR3 coding sequence is TGTGCCAGCAGTTACGTCGCCTATGGCTACACCTTC. This sequence encodes CASSYVAYGYTF.